Sequencing of this T cell receptor (beta chain) was carried out in a study of Ad26.COV2.S vaccination and SARS-CoV-2 variants. About the research overall: The Ad26.COV2.S arm of the COV1001 trial was where the donor was placed.

On this clone: Its cognate antigen is unknown.

Treatment in this sample: 15 to 20 received Ad26.COV2.S at low or high dose, single or two shots; about 5 received placebo; per-sample allocation not given. Day 63 after the first vaccine or placebo injection was the time point for sampling. An Ad26 vector that expressed Wuhan-strain SARS-CoV-2 spike constituted the vaccine. The germline gives CDR1 ENHRY, CDR2 SYGVKD. The CDR3 runs to 16 residues. J gave up 0 bases and V 11 bases, and 9 bases lay outside the gene matches. The table came from immunoSEQ multiplex PCR; TCRdb's copy has only in-frame clones and leaves some out. The sample has roughly 320,000 clones; around 86% are singletons. Findings and limits, study-wide: Those who received the vaccine showed greater spike-specific TCR breadth than those given placebo.

The sample consisted of peripheral blood, taken in a trial of Ad26.COV2.S vaccine versus placebo. This sequence joins TRBV10-3 and TRBJ2-6, with 8 bases matching TRBD1. The clonotype comes from a person between 18 and 59 years old who received the Ad26.COV2.S COVID-19 vaccine or a placebo. DNA of the CDR3: TGTGCCGCCTCCGGGACAGGCTTCTCTGGGGCCAACGTCCTGACTTTC. The encoded protein is CAASGTGFSGANVLTF.